The table lists the clone carrying this T cell receptor beta chain with many counts. Its specificity is unknown. This CDR3 is 12 amino acids long. V gave up 5 bases and J gave up 2 bases, with 7 bases separating them. Germline CDR1 reads SGHDT; CDR2 reads YYEEEE. The data were produced by immunoSEQ multiplex PCR, yet TCRdb's version contains in-frame clones alone and is incomplete. The data show roughly 38,000 clones, 74% seen once. This specimen comes from a study of immune evolution from preneoplasia to lung adenocarcinoma. The study's findings and limits: Later-stage lesions seemingly showed higher T cell density and diversity than normal lung.

The sequenced sample was FFPE invasive lung adenocarcinoma tissue. The sequence was collected from a person in their sixties or seventies with lung adenocarcinoma. The rearrangement joins TRBV5-6 to TRBJ1-1; D gene uncertain. The CDR3 DNA sequence: TGTGCCAGCAGTTTCCTCAACACTGAAGCTTTCTTT. Translating gives CASSFLNTEAFF.